This T cell receptor beta chain emerged from a study of blood T cell repertoires in COVID-19. CDR1 is GTSNPN and CDR2 is SVGIG in the germline V gene (reference sequence). Trimming cost V 3 bases and J 4 bases; bases outside gene matches: 16. The CDR3 loop spans 17 amino acids. Measured with immunoSEQ multiplex PCR; TCRdb has only the in-frame clones, and not every one. The table lists 110,000 to 150,000 clones, over 70% of them singletons. The rearrangement joins TRBV30 to TRBJ1-1; 8 bases are a match to TRBD1. The sequence derives from a woman aged 60-75 years with acute or convalescent COVID-19. Specimen: peripheral blood. Here the CDR3 DNA reads TGTGCCTGGAGACGCCTCCGTGACAGGGGCAGGGGCACTGAAGCTTTCTTT. This gives the protein CAWRRLRDRGRGTEAFF.